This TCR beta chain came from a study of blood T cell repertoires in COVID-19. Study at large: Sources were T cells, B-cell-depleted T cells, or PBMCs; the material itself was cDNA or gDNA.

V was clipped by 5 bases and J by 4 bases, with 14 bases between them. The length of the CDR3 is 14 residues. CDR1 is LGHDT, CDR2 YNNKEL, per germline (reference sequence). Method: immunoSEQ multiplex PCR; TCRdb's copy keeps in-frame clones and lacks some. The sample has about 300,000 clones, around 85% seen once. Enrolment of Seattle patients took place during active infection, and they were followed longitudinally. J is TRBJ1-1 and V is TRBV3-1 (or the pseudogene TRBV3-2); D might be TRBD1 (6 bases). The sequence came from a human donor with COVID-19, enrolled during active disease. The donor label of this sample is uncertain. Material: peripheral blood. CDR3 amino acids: CASSSQGSGTEAFF. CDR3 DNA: TGTGCCAGCAGCAGCCAGGGGAGTGGCACTGAAGCTTTCTTT.